This passage covers 2 T cell receptor beta chains from one sample sequenced in a study of cytomegalovirus exposure and HLA in healthy donors. PCR employed 60 Vbeta and 13 Jbeta primers. TCRdb's copy holds only in-frame clones and misses some; the assay was immunoSEQ multiplex PCR. The sample lists 130,000 or so clones; around 57% were seen once. What was sequenced was PBMCs. These receptors were collected from a male donor in good health and CMV-seronegative.

CDR3 DNA: TGTGCCAGCTCACCCTCAGCGGGGGGGCGAGAGACCCAGTACTTC. Its translation: CASSPSAGGRETQYF. The chain uses TRBV18 and TRBJ2-5; 10 bases agree with TRBD2. V lost 3 bases, J lost 4 bases, and 5 bases stayed unmatched. The CDR3 has 15 amino acids. CDR1 is KGHSH, CDR2 LQKENI, per germline.

This clone came up once. V usage is TRBV9 and J usage is TRBJ2-1; D is perhaps TRBD2 (6 bases). The germline V gene has CDR1 SGDLS and CDR2 YYNGEE. The V and J ends lost 0 bases and 0 bases respectively, with 22 bases between them. This CDR3 is built from 20 residues. CDR3 in DNA: TGTGCCAGCAGCGTAGAAATTGGACGGCGGGGTCGGGGCTCCTACAATGAGCAGTTCTTC. It codes for CASSVEIGRRGRGSYNEQFF.